This TCR beta chain was sequenced in a study of blood T cell repertoires in COVID-19. CDR1 and CDR2 (germline): SEHNR, FQNEAQ (reference sequence). This CDR3 comprises 15 residues. Trimming took 1 base from V and 5 from J, leaving 12 bases between them. TCRdb keeps only in-frame clones here, not all; method: immunoSEQ multiplex PCR. The sample shows about 350,000 clones, about 90% of them seen only once. The chain uses TRBV7-9 and TRBJ1-5; D remains ambiguous. This TCR was sampled from a woman in her 30s who had recovered from COVID-19. Sequenced: PBMCs or T cells enriched from blood (not recorded which). The CDR3 region is CASSLGHRGDQPQHF. The CDR3 DNA follows: TGTGCCAGCAGCTTAGGGCACCGCGGTGATCAGCCCCAGCATTTT.